The 21 T cell receptor beta chains reported below all come from one sample, sequenced in a study of cytomegalovirus exposure and HLA in healthy donors. The PCR used 60 Vbeta and 13 Jbeta primers. Assay: immunoSEQ multiplex PCR; the TCRdb copy retains only in-frame clones and omits some. The sample contains some 170,000 clones, approximately 78% of which appear only once. The sequencing input was PBMCs. The receptors were gathered from a young woman in good health and CMV-seronegative.

The rearrangement uses TRBV5-1 and TRBJ2-3; 10 nucleotides agree with TRBD2. The V gene's germline CDR1 is SGHRS and CDR2 YFSETQ. The trim removed 4 bases at V and 1 base at J, leaving 3 bases unmatched. CDR3 size: 15 residues. The CDR3 loop reads CASSATSGGTDTQYF. The CDR3 coding sequence is TGCGCCAGCAGCGCAACTAGCGGGGGCACAGATACGCAGTATTTT.

The rearrangement links TRBV13 to TRBJ2-5, with D possibly being TRBD1 (5 bases). Trimming took off 1 base at V and 3 bases at J, with 6 bases between the two ends. The CDR3 extends over 13 amino acids. Germline V gives CDR1 PRHDT, CDR2 FYEKMQ (reference sequence). CDR3 sequence reads: CASSLAGKETQYF. CDR3 sequence (DNA): TGTGCCAGCAGCTTAGCAGGGAAAGAGACCCAGTACTTC.

The CDR3 bases are TGTGCCAGCAGCAGACGGACAGGGGGAGAGACCCAGTACTTC. It yields the protein CASSRRTGGETQYF. The rearrangement uses TRBV7-8 and TRBJ2-5; 10 bases align to TRBD1. The J segment lost 4 bases and the V segment lost 5 bases, leaving 4 bases of the junction unmatched. The CDR3 has 14 residues. Germline assignment: CDR1 SGHVS and CDR2 FQNEAQ.

V usage is TRBV6-1 and J usage is TRBJ1-2, with a possible D match to TRBD1 (6 bases). Trimming pared 7 bases from V and 8 bases from J, leaving 20 bases between. This CDR3 is 14 amino acids long. Per the germline V gene, CDR1 is MNHNS and CDR2 is SASEGT. In nucleotides, the CDR3 is TGTGCCAGCAATTTTGAGGGGGGGACGAGCGGCTACACCTTC. This encodes CASNFEGGTSGYTF.

This clone was seen a single time. The chain links TRBV2 to TRBJ2-1, with D tentatively TRBD2 (5 bases). Germline V gives CDR1 SNHLY, CDR2 FYNNEI. Trimming took off 6 bases at V and 0 bases at J, with 15 bases between the two ends. This CDR3 is built from 16 residues. In DNA form, the CDR3 reads TGTGCCAGCAGGATTAGCGTTGAGAGCTCCTACAATGAGCAGTTCTTC. Its protein product is CASRISVESSYNEQFF. The full variable domain, rest sourced from reference TRBV2 and TRBJ2-1, is EPEVTQTPSHQVTQMGQEVILRCVPISNHLYFYWYRQILGQKVEFLVSFYNNEISEKSEIFDDQFSVERPDGSNFTLKIRSTKLEDSAMYFCASRISVESSYNEQFFGPGTRLTVL.

DNA of the CDR3: TGTGCCACCAGCACCCCGGGAGGAAGGGGGACCCAGTACTTC. Translation: CATSTPGGRGTQYF. The rearrangement links TRBV15 to TRBJ2-5, with 7 bases matching TRBD2. Germline CDR1 reads LNHNV; CDR2 reads YYDKDF (reference sequence). With 4 bases clipped from V and 7 bases from J, the junction kept 9 bases outside the gene matches. This CDR3 spans 14 amino acids.

CDR3 in amino acids: CSVEQNNEQFF. CDR3 coding DNA: TGCAGCGTTGAACAGAACAATGAGCAGTTCTTC. The chain links TRBV29-1 to TRBJ2-1; D gene unclear. Germline CDR1 and CDR2: SQVTM and ANQGSEA. The CDR3 loop spans 11 amino acids. V was cut by 2 bases and J by 5 bases, with 4 bases left in between.

The chain employs TRBV7-9 and TRBJ2-7; tentatively, D is TRBD1 (5 bases). Looked up from germline, CDR1 is SEHNR and CDR2 is FQNEAQ (reference sequence). CDR3 length equals 12 residues. V was shortened by 4 bases and J by 3 bases, with 7 bases between the two germline ends. For the CDR3, the DNA is TGTGCCAGCAGCTGGCAGGGCTACGAGCAGTACTTC. It translates to CASSWQGYEQYF.

The chain employs TRBV18 and TRBJ1-2; D remains ambiguous. The germline V and J ends were trimmed by 3 bases and 2 bases, with 13 bases remaining between them. The length of the CDR3 is 15 residues. Germline values: CDR1 KGHSH, CDR2 LQKENI. CDR3 nucleotides: TGTGCCAGCTCACCCCCTTGGCAGGCCAACTATGGCTACACCTTC. Translated, it gives CASSPPWQANYGYTF.

The V gene is TRBV15, the J gene TRBJ1-2; 10 bases line up with TRBD1. CDR1 and CDR2 (germline): LNHNV, YYDKDF (reference sequence). The CDR3 runs to 14 residues. The V and J ends lost 3 bases and 7 bases, in that order; junction bases with no gene match: 5. The CDR3 reads CATSSRQGAGGYTF. For the CDR3, the DNA is TGTGCCACCAGCAGCCGACAGGGGGCGGGTGGCTACACCTTC.

The chain combines TRBV2 with TRBJ1-1; weak D call: TRBD1 (5 bases). The CDR3 loop spans 15 amino acids. The V gene lost 6 bases and the J gene lost 0 bases, with 14 bases spanning the gap. Germline lookup yields CDR1 SNHLY and CDR2 FYNNEI. The chain's CDR3 is CASSRPQGMNTEAFF. In DNA form, the CDR3 reads TGTGCCAGCAGCCGTCCGCAGGGCATGAACACTGAAGCTTTCTTT.

The chain is built from TRBV19 and TRBJ1-5; TRBD1 might be the D (5 bases). The CDR3 sequence is 16 residues long. Germline-derived CDR1 and CDR2 are LNHDA and SQIVND (reference sequence). Trimming took off 0 bases at V and 2 bases at J, with 11 bases between the two ends. The DNA of the CDR3 is TGTGCCAGTAGTATAGACCAGGGCCGCGGCAATCAGCCCCAGCATTTT. Its protein is CASSIDQGRGNQPQHF.

V usage is TRBV19 and J usage is TRBJ1-5; 9 bases are shared with TRBD1. V gave up 6 bases and J gave up 2 bases; unmatched junction bases: 5. The CDR3 sequence is 15 residues long. CDR1 is LNHDA, CDR2 SQIVND, per germline (reference sequence). The CDR3 region has the DNA TGTGCCAGTAGAGCGGACAGGGGTGGCAATCAGCCCCAGCATTTT. Translated: CASRADRGGNQPQHF.

The gene calls are TRBV11-2 and TRBJ1-1; possibly TRBD1 for D (5 bases). Deletions cut 4 bases from V and 10 bases from J, with 16 bases between. The CDR3 covers 13 residues. CDR1 and CDR2 (germline): SGHAT, FQNNGV. The CDR3 protein is CASSSWGGNAAFF. CDR3 bases: TGTGCCAGCAGCTCCTGGGGGGGGAACGCAGCTTTCTTT.

The rearrangement links TRBV28 to TRBJ2-7; 9 bases are a match to TRBD2. The V and J ends lost 8 bases and 2 bases, in that order; junction bases with no gene match: 13. In germline, CDR1 is MDHEN, CDR2 SYDVKM. The CDR3 runs to 16 residues. CDR3 nucleotide sequence: TGTGCCAGCTCGCTCTGGGGGGCTAGCGGGACCTACGAGCAGTACTTC. Encoded protein: CASSLWGASGTYEQYF.

The rearrangement links TRBV30 to TRBJ1-5; no clear D gene. Germline values: CDR1 GTSNPN, CDR2 SVGIG (reference sequence). The V end lost 2 bases, the J end lost 1 base, and 9 bases lay between the germline ends. The CDR3 runs 14 residues. This chain's CDR3 is CAWSRLASNQPQHF. CDR3 sequence (DNA): TGTGCCTGGAGTCGTTTAGCGAGCAATCAGCCCCAGCATTTT.

J is TRBJ1-2 and V is TRBV6-1, with D possibly TRBD1 on 6 matching bases. CDR3 size: 14 residues. The germline V and J ends were trimmed by 4 bases and 4 bases, with 13 bases remaining between them. Germline V lookup: CDR1 MNHNS, CDR2 SASEGT. The CDR3 nucleotides are TGTGCCAGCAGTGCAGGGGCTAGCTCCTATGGCTACACCTTC. Protein product: CASSAGASSYGYTF.

The V call is TRBV19, the J call TRBJ2-3; D is possibly TRBD2 (5 bases). Germline CDR1 and CDR2: LNHDA and SQIVND (reference sequence). The CDR3 runs to 15 residues. The V end was cut by 4 bases, the J end by 4 bases, with 15 bases between. The CDR3 loop reads CASSRVGVSADTQYF. The CDR3 DNA follows: TGTGCCAGTAGTAGGGTGGGAGTCTCGGCAGATACGCAGTATTTT.

This clone has only one observation. The V call is TRBV2, the J call TRBJ2-7, with unresolved D. V lost 8 bases to trimming and J lost 1 base, with 6 bases between them. CDR3 length: 11 amino acids. Germline V CDR1 and CDR2: SNHLY, FYNNEI. CDR3 coding DNA: TGTGCCAGCGAGGTTTCCTACGAGCAGTACTTC. Its protein product is CASEVSYEQYF.

J is TRBJ1-2 and V is TRBV28, with D unclear. Between the trimmed V and J ends, which lost 3 bases and 2 bases, there was a span of 13 bases. The V gene's germline CDR1 is MDHEN and CDR2 SYDVKM. The CDR3 totals 15 residues. This CDR3 reads CASSFVGARNYGYTF. The DNA for the CDR3 is TGTGCCAGCAGTTTCGTTGGAGCTCGAAACTATGGCTACACCTTC.

This rearrangement joins TRBV5-4 to TRBJ2-5, with 9 bases aligning to TRBD1. This CDR3 spans 14 amino acids. Germline CDR1 is SGHNT and CDR2 is YYREEE (reference sequence). J gave up 3 bases and V 3 bases, and 3 bases lay outside the gene matches. In nucleotides, the CDR3 is TGTGCCAGCAGCTACCGGACAGGGGAAGAGACCCAGTACTTC. It specifies CASSYRTGEETQYF.